This T cell receptor beta chain emerged from a study of T cell repertoires in aging, cancer and after chemotherapy. About the study: Some 9.4 million TCR reads made up the full dataset.

By share of the sample, this clonotype is large. Its specificity is not known. Findings and caveats of the study: Age-matched healthy donors had significantly more diverse, less clonal blood TCR repertoires than untreated cancer patients. The repertoire data cannot show anything about immunological memory following chemotherapy. Across the chemotherapy interval, each cancer cohort showed higher median generation probability, suggesting thymic rebound.

TCR beta rearrangements were amplified from peripheral blood genomic DNA. A mixed TRB-A/B primer pool amplified rearranged TRB by multiplex touch-down PCR. TCRdb fed the multiplex PCR reads into MiXCR, producing one record per CDR3 protein. The sample yields 550 or so distinct CDR3 sequences, roughly 31% seen once. The V and J ends lost 4 bases and 7 bases respectively, with 17 bases between them. The germline gives CDR1 MNHEY, CDR2 SVGEGT. CDR3 length equals 14 residues. The genes are TRBV6-2 or TRBV6-3 and TRBJ2-7; D might be TRBD2 (6 bases). Material: blood. The source is a human donor with a solid tumor. CDR3 amino acids: CASSSATGRGEQYF. DNA for the CDR3: TGTGCCAGCAGTTCGGCAACTGGACGGGGGGAGCAGTACTTC.